The 4 T cell receptor beta chains below come from one sample, sequenced in a study of neurological immune-mediated disorders. TCRdb analysed the 5' RACE reads with MiXCR anew, one entry per CDR3 protein. The sample consists of under 70,000 distinct CDR3 sequences, around 3% of them appearing once. Source material: PBMCs. These receptors all come from a woman in her 50s with multiple sclerosis.

This clonotype appeared many times. The rearrangement joins TRBV5-1 to TRBJ2-1; D gene ambiguous. Germline CDR1 reads SGHRS; CDR2 reads YFSETQ. CDR3 length: 13 residues. With 0 bases removed from V and 7 bases from J, the gap between germline ends came to 8 bases. CDR3 bases: TGCGCCAGCAGCTTGGGTGTAGGTAATGAGCAGTTCTTC. Its translation: CASSLGVGNEQFF.

This clonotype showed up many times. J is TRBJ2-1 and V is TRBV20-1; 9 bases agree with TRBD2. Germline V gives CDR1 DFQATT, CDR2 SNEGSKA (reference sequence). The CDR3 is made up of 17 amino acids. Trimming cost V 6 bases and J 4 bases; bases outside gene matches: 16. CDR3 sequence reads: CSAPRAGGQNYYNEQFF. Written as DNA, the CDR3 is TGCAGTGCGCCGAGGGCGGGAGGGCAAAATTATTACAATGAGCAGTTCTTC.

At least ten counts were recorded for this clonotype. The rearrangement links TRBV20-1 to TRBJ2-7; TRBD2 matches at 14 bases. The V gene's germline CDR1 is DFQATT and CDR2 SNEGSKA (reference sequence). This CDR3 has 18 amino acids. Losses at the gene ends were 2 bases for V and 2 bases for J; bases not matched to a gene: 11. In nucleotides, the CDR3 is TGCAGTGCTAGACGCAGCCTCAGGACTAGCGGGGGGACCTACGAGCAGTACGTC. This gives the protein CSARRSLRTSGGTYEQYV.

This clonotype was counted at least ten times. The chain links TRBV20-1 to TRBJ1-5, with D hard to call. The CDR3 has 11 residues. V was clipped by 7 bases and J by 11 bases, with 15 bases between them. Germline CDR1 and CDR2: DFQATT and SNEGSKA (reference sequence). As DNA, the CDR3 is TGCAGTGTGCTAGATCATGTGTCCCAGCATTTT. Encoded protein: CSVLDHVSQHF.